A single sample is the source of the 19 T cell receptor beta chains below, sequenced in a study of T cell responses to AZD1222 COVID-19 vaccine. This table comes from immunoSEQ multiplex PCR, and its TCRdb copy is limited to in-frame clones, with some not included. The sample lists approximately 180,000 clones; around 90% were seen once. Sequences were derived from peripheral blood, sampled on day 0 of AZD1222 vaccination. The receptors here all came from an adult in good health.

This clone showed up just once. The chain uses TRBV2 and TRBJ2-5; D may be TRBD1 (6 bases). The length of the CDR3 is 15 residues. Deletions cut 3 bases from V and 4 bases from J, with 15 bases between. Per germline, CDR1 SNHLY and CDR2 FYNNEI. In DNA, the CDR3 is TGTGCCAGCAGTGAGCGTTCCCGAGGGGGAGAGACCCAGTACTTC. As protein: CASSERSRGGETQYF.

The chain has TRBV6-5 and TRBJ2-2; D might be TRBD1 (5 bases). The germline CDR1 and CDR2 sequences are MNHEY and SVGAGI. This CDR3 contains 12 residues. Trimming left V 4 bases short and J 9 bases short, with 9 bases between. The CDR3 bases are TGTGCCAGCAGTTTAAGGGGAAGGGAGCTGTTTTTT. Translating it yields CASSLRGRELFF.

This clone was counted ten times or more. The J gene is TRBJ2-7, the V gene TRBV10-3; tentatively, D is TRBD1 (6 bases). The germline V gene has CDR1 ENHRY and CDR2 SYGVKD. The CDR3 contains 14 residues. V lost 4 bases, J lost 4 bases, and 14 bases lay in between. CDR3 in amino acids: CAISGPPRGYEQYF. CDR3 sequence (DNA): TGTGCCATCAGTGGCCCCCCAAGGGGGTACGAGCAGTACTTC.

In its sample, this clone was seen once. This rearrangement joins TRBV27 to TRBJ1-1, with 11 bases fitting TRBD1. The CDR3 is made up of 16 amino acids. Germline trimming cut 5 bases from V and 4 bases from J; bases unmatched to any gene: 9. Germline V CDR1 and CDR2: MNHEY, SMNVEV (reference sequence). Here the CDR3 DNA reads TGTGCCAGCAGTATCACCGGGACAGGGGGGGGCACTGAAGCTTTCTTT. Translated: CASSITGTGGGTEAFF.

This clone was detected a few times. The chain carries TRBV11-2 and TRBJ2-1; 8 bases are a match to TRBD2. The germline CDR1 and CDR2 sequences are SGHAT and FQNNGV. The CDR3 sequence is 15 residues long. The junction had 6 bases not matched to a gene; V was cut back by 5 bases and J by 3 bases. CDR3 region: CASSRGGWIYNEQFF. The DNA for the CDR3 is TGTGCCAGCAGCCGGGGGGGGTGGATCTACAATGAGCAGTTCTTC.

CDR3 protein: CASSLVGPTDTQYF. CDR3 sequence (DNA): TGTGCCAGCAGCTTGGTGGGACCCACAGATACGCAGTATTTT. The rearrangement joins TRBV5-4 to TRBJ2-3; D may match TRBD1 or TRBD2 (5 bases each). This CDR3 is built from 14 residues. Germline loops: CDR1 SGHNT, CDR2 YYREEE (reference sequence). V was trimmed by 0 bases and J by 2 bases, leaving 7 bases between them. Full variable domain (remainder filled in from reference TRBV5-4 and TRBJ2-3): ETGVTQSPTHLIKTRGQQVTLRCSSQSGHNTVSWYQQALGQGPQFIFQYYREEENGRGNFPPRFSGLQFPNYSSELNVNALELDDSALYLCASSLVGPTDTQYFGPGTRLTVL.

The CDR3 sequence is CASSTGQTNYGYTF. The CDR3 coding sequence is TGCGCCAGCAGCACAGGACAGACTAACTATGGCTACACCTTC. This rearrangement joins TRBV5-1 to TRBJ1-2, with a possible D match to TRBD1 (6 bases). CDR3 size: 14 residues. Germline CDR1 reads SGHRS; CDR2 reads YFSETQ. Trimming pared 4 bases from V and 0 bases from J, leaving 10 bases between.

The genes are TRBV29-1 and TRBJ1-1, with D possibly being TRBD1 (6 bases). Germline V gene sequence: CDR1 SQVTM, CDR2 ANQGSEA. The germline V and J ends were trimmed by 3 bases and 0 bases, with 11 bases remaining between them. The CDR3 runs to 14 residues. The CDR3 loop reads CSVDSQGLNTEAFF. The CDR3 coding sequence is TGCAGCGTTGATTCGCAGGGGCTGAACACTGAAGCTTTCTTT.

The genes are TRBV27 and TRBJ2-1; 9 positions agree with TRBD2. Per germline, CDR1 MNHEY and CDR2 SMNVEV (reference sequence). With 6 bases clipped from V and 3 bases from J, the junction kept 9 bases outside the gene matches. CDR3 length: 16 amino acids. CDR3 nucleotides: TGTGCCAGCAGCCCCTGGGGTAGCGGGGGCTACAATGAGCAGTTCTTC. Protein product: CASSPWGSGGYNEQFF.

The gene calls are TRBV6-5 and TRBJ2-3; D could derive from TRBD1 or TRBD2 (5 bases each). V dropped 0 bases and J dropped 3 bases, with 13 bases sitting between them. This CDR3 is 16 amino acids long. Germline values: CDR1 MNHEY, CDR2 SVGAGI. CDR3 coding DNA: TGTGCCAGCAGTTACTCATCCGGGACGAGAACAGATACGCAGTATTTT. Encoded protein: CASSYSSGTRTDTQYF.

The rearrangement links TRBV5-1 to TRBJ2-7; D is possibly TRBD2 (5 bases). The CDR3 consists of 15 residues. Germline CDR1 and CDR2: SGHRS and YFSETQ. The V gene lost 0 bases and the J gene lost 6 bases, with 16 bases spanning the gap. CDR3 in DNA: TGCGCCAGCAGCTTGGGTTTCCGGGCCCGGGGCGAGCAGTACTTC. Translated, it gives CASSLGFRARGEQYF.

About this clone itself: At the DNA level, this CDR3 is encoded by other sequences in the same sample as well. The CDR3 bases are TGTGCCAGCAGCCGAGGACAGAAATACGAGCAGTACTTC. Protein sequence: CASSRGQKYEQYF. The V and J genes are TRBV6-5 and TRBJ2-7, with D tentatively TRBD1 (6 bases). This CDR3 spans 13 amino acids. V dropped 6 bases and J dropped 4 bases, with 13 bases sitting between them. CDR1 is MNHEY, CDR2 SVGAGI, per germline.

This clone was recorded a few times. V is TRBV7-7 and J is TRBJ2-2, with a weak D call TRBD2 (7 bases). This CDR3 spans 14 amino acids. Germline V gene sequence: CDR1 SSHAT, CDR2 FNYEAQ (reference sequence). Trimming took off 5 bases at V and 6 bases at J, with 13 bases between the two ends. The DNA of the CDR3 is TGTGCCAGCAGCCTAGGGGGGGGACCCGGGGAGCTGTTTTTT. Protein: CASSLGGGPGELFF.

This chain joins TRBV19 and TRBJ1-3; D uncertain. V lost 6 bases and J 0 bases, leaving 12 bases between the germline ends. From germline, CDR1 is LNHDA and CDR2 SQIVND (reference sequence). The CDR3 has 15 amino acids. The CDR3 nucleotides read TGTGCCAGTAGCGCTCAGGATGACTCTGGAAACACCATATATTTT. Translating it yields CASSAQDDSGNTIYF.

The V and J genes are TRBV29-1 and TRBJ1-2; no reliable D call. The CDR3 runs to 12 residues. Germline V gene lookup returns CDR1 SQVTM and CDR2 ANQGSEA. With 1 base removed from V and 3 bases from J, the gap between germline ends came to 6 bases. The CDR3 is CSVEALDYGYTF. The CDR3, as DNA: TGCAGCGTTGAAGCGCTGGACTATGGCTACACCTTC.

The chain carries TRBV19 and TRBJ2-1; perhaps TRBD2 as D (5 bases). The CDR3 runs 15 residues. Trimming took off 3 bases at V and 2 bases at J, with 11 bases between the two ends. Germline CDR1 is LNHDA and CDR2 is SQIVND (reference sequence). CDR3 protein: CASSIIAQTYNEQFF. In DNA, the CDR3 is TGTGCCAGTAGTATCATAGCGCAAACCTACAATGAGCAGTTCTTC.

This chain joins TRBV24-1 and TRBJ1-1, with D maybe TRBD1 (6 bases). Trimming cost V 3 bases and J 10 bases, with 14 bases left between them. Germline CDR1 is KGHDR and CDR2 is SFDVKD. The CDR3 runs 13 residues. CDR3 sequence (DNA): TGTGCCACCAGTGATCGAAACAGGGATCGAGCTTTCTTT. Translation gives CATSDRNRDRAFF.

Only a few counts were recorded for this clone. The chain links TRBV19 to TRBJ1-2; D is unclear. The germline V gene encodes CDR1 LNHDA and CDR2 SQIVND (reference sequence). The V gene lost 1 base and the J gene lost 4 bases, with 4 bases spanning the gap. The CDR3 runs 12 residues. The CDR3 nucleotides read TGTGCCAGTAGTATAGTGGGCTATGGCTACACCTTC. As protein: CASSIVGYGYTF. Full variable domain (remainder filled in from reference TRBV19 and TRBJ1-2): DGGITQSPKYLFRKEGQNVTLSCEQNLNHDAMYWYRQDPGQGLRLIYYSQIVNDFQKGDIAEGYSVSREKKESFPLTVTSAQKNPTAFYLCASSIVGYGYTFGSGTRLTVV.

DNA for the CDR3: TGTGCCAGTAGTATAGGTAACCGGGAAGCAACTGAAGCTTTCTTT. It codes for CASSIGNREATEAFF. The chain combines TRBV19 with TRBJ1-1; unclear D gene. Germline values: CDR1 LNHDA, CDR2 SQIVND (reference sequence). The CDR3 spans 15 residues. V lost 1 base to trimming and J lost 5 bases, with 14 bases between them.